The present T cell receptor (beta chain) was sequenced within a study of Ad26.COV2.S vaccination and SARS-CoV-2 variants. The table came from immunoSEQ multiplex PCR; TCRdb's copy has only in-frame clones and leaves some out. This table has 400,000 to 500,000 clones, roughly 90% appearing once. The treatment was: 19 received Ad26.COV2.S at low or high dose, single or two shots; about five received placebo; per-sample allocation not given. Collection of the samples took place on day 63 after the first injection of vaccine or placebo. The TCR was taken from a person aged 18-60 years who received the Ad26.COV2.S COVID-19 vaccine or a placebo. The sample here was peripheral blood, taken in a trial of Ad26.COV2.S vaccine versus placebo.

The CDR3 nucleotides are TGTGCCATCAGTGTGCGGGGGGAGGATGGCTACACCTTC. Translated: CAISVRGEDGYTF. The V and J genes are TRBV10-3 and TRBJ1-2, with D possibly being TRBD1 (5 bases). The V and J ends lost 4 bases and 6 bases respectively, with 12 bases between them. The CDR3 covers 13 residues. The germline V gene has CDR1 ENHRY and CDR2 SYGVKD.